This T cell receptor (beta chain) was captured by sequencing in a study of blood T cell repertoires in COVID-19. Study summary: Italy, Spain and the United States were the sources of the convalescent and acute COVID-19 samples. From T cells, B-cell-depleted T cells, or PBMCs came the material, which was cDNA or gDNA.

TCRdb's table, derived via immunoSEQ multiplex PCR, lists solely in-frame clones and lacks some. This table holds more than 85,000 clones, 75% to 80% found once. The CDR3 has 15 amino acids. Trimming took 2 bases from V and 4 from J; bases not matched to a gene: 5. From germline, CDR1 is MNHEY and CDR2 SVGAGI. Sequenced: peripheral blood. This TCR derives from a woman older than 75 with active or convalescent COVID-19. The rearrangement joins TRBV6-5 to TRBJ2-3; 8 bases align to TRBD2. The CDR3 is CASSYNSGVSDTQYF. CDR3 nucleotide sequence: TGTGCCAGCAGTTACAATAGCGGGGTGTCAGATACGCAGTATTTT.